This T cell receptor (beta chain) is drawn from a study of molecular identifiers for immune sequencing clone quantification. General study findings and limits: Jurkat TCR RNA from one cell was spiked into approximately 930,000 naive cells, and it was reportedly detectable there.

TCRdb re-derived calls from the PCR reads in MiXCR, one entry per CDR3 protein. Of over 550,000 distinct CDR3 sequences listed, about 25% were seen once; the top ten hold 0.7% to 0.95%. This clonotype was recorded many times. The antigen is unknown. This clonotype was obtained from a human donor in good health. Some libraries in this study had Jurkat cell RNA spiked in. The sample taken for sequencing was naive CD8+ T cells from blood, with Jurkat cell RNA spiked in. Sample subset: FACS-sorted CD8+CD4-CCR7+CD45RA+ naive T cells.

The CDR3 loop is CASSPRKIRLAGGGNIQYF. In DNA, the CDR3 is TGTGCCAGCAGCCCCCGTAAGATACGACTAGCGGGAGGCGGGAACATTCAGTACTTC. J is TRBJ2-4 and V is TRBV7-2; 13 bases are shared with TRBD2. This CDR3 has 19 residues. V was pared by 5 bases and J by 7 bases, with 17 bases of the junction left unmatched. Germline lookup yields CDR1 SGHTA and CDR2 FQGNSA.